Shown below are 3 T cell receptor beta chains from a single sample sequenced in a study of vaccination and CD4 T cells after COVID-19. These receptors have no known antigen. CD4+ T cells that had been cultured provided DNA sequenced with the Oncomine TCR Beta short-read assay. TCRdb re-derived calls from the PCR reads in MiXCR, one entry per CDR3 protein. The sample has 2,500 to 3,500 distinct CDR3 sequences; 76% are singletons. Regarding treatment: approximately 9-day PBMC culture with coronavirus spike peptide pools or control peptides (ViraFEST assay). Sequenced: CD4+ T cells from blood, cultured in vitro. The receptors stem from a human donor who had recovered from COVID-19.

This clonotype was counted only a few times. This sequence joins TRBV20-1 and TRBJ2-2, with 12 bases lining up with TRBD2. The CDR3 is 16 residues long. The V gene end was trimmed by 1 base and the J gene end by 7 bases; junction bases not matched to a gene: 7. Looked up from germline, CDR1 is DFQATT and CDR2 is SNEGSKA (reference sequence). The CDR3: CSARATGLAGIGELFF. The CDR3, as DNA: TGCAGTGCTAGAGCGACAGGACTAGCGGGAATCGGGGAGCTGTTTTTT.

V gene TRBV19 combines with J gene TRBJ1-2; no reliable D call. V lost 5 bases, J lost 7 bases, and 17 bases lay in between. The CDR3 loop spans 14 amino acids. Germline values: CDR1 LNHDA, CDR2 SQIVND (reference sequence). The CDR3 DNA sequence: TGTGCCAGTAGTCCGGAAGGAGTTTGGCGTGGCTACACCTTC. Translating it yields CASSPEGVWRGYTF.

V and J are TRBV21-1 and TRBJ1-6. TRBV21-1 is reported as a pseudogene. The CDR3 is 15 amino acids. The CDR3 is CASSKMCASNSPLHF. The CDR3, as DNA: TGTGCCAGCAGCAAAATGTGTGCTTCAAATTCACCCCTCCACTTT.